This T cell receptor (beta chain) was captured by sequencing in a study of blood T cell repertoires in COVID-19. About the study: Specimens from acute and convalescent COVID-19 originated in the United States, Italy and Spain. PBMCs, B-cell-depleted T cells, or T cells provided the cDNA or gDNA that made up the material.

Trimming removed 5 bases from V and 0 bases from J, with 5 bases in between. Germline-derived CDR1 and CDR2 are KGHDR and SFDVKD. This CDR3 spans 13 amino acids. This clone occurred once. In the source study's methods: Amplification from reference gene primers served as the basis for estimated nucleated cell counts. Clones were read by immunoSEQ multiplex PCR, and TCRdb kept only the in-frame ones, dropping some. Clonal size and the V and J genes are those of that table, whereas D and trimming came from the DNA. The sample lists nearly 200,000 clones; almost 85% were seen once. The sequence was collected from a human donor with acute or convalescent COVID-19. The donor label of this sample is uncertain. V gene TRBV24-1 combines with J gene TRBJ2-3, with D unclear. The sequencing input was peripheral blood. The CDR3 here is CATSARSTDTQYF. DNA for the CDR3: TGTGCCACCAGTGCCCGTAGCACAGATACGCAGTATTTT.